This T cell receptor (beta chain) was captured by sequencing in a study of metastatic and nonmetastatic thyroid tumors. Study-wide context: A comparison of repertoires was made across blood and tumor or nodule tissue from malignant and benign thyroid patients.

TCRdb ran MiXCR on the PCR reads. The repertoire has 35,000 to 50,000 clones, about 17% of them found once; the top ten carry around 9.9%. Study findings and constraints: Versus benign nodules, malignant thyroid tumors reportedly had significantly higher TCR beta diversity, in blood and tumor.

Comment on this clone: Its cognate antigen is unknown.

No treatment of any kind had been given to any patient before thyroid surgery. The ends lost 4 bases at V and 7 bases at J; junction bases unmatched: 10. Germline V gives CDR1 SGHRS, CDR2 YFSETQ. The CDR3 is made up of 15 amino acids. The clonotype was recovered from a female donor with papillary thyroid cancer or a benign thyroid nodule (not recorded which). Some clones in this sample may be carry-over from other donors' samples. The sample taken for sequencing was tumor tissue. This chain uses TRBV5-1 with TRBJ1-2, with TRBD1 matching over 10 bases. The CDR3, as DNA: TGCGCCAGCAGCCCGGCGGGACAGGGGTTCAGTGGCTACACCTTC. Amino acid sequence: CASSPAGQGFSGYTF.